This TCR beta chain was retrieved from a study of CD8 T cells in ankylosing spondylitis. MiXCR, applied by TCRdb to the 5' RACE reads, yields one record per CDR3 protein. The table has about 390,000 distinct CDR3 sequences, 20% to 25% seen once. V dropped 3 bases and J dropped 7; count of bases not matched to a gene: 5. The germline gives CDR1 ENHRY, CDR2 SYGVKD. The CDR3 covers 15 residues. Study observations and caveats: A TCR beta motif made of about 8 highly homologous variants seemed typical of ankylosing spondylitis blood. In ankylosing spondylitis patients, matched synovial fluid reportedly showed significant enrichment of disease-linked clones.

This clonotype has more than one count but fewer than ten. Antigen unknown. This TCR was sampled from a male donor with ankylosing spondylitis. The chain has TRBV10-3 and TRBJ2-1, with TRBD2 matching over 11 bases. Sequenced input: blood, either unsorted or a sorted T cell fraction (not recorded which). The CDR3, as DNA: TGTGCCATCAGTGAAAAGACTAGCGGGATGAATGAGCAGTTCTTC. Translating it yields CAISEKTSGMNEQFF.